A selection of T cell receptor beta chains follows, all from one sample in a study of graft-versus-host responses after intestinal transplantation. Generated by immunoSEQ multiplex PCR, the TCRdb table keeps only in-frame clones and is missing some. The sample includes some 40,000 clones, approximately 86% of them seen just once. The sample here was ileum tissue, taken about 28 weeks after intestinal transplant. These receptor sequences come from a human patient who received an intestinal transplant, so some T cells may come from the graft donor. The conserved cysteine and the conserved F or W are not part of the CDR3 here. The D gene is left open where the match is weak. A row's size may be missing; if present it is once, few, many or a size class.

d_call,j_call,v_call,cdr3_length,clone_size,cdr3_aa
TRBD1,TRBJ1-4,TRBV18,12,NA,ASSPGQGNEKLF
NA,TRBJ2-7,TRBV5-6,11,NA,ASSWGLVGEQY
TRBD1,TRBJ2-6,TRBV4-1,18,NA,ASSPWPGQGALDGANVLT
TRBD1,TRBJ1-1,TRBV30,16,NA,AWSLTSDRGQGNTEAF
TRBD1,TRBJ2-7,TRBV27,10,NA,ASSGQGWEQY
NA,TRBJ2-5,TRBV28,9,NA,ASSLLETQY
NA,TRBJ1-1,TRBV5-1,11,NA,ASSLPGNTEAF
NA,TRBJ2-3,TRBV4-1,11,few,ASRGAGTDTQY
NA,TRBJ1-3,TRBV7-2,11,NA,ASSIFSGNTIY
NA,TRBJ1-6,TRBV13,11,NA,ASSLGNNSPLH
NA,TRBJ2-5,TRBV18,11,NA,ASSIGRQETQY
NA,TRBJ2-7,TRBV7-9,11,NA,ASSLVIAGEQY
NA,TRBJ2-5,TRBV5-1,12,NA,ASSSTPRGETQY
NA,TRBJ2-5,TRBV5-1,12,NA,ASSLELIQETQY
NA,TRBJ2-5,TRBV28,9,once,ASREGGTQY
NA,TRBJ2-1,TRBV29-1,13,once,SVHWLGGAYNEQF
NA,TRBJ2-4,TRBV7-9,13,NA,ASSLSPGPGNIQY
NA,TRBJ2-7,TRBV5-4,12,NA,ASSFGQTVYEQY
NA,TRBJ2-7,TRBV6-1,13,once,ASSDPWGDSYEQY
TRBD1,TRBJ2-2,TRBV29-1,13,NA,SVEGDRGQTGELF
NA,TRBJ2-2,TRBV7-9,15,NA,ASSQRGEGARTGELF
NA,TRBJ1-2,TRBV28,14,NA,ASSFGSLNGGYGYT
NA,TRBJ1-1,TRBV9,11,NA,ASSQGPKLEAF
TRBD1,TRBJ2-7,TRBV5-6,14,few,ASSLGTGGGLYEQY
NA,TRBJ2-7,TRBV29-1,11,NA,SAGGSFSYEQY
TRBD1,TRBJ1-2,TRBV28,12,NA,ASRSPGQGGGYT
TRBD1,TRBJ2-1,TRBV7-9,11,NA,ASRPGGGNEQF
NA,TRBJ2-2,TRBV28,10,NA,ASGTWTGELF
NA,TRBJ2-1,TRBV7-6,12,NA,ASSLGGSYNEQF
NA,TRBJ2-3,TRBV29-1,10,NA,SADQGSDTQY
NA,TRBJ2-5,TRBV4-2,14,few,ASSQVSAHPVETQY
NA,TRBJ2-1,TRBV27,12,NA,ASSFWASGNEQF
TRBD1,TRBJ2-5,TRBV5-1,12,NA,ASSTRQGQETQY
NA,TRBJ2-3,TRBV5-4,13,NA,ASSLEGGGTDTQY
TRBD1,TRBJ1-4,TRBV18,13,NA,ASSAQGAFGEKLF
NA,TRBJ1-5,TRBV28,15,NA,ASSPTWTDYSNQPQH
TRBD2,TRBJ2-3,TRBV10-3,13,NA,AISAGGPSTDTQY
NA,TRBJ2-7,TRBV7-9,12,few,ASSSLYISYEQY
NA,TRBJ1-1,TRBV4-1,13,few,ASSPWTPIGTEAF
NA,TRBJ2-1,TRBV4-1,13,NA,ASSAAVYGYNEQF
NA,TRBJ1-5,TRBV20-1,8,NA,SASGQPQH
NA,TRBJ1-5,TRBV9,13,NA,ASNPLGASNQPQH
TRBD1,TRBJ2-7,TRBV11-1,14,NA,ASSTGTGDPSYEQY
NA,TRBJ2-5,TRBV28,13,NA,ASSSPGGTRETQY
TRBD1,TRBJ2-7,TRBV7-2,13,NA,ASSDRDRVSYEQY
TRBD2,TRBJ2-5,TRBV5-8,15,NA,ASSRGSLSGRGETQY
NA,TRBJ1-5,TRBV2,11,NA,ASSEEGGQPQH
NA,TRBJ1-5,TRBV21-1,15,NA,ASSKEGGRGGNQPQH
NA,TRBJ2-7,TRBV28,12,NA,ASSFGRSTYEQY
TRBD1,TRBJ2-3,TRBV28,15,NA,ASRGQNLKVSTDTQY
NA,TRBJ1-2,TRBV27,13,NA,ASSFKPAVPYGYT
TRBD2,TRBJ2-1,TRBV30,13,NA,AWSRLAGGLGEQF
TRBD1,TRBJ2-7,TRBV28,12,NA,ASSSGQGAGEQY
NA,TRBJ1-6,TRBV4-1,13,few,ASSQFWAGSSPLH